The source of this T cell receptor beta chain is a study of neurological immune-mediated disorders. The unsorted libraries were prepared from 2 million PBMCs (stored at -80 C). TCRdb re-called the 5' RACE reads with MiXCR, one entry per CDR3 protein. Of 65,000 to 95,000 distinct CDR3 sequences listed, 4.5% to 6.5% are singletons. There are a few counts of this clonotype. Its antigen is as yet unknown. General study results and limits: Private repertoires in all groups were suggested, as expanded clones shared no CDR3 amino acid sequences across subjects.

This receptor was identified in a woman in her twenties or thirties with multiple sclerosis. Material: PBMCs.

As DNA, the CDR3 is TGCAGTGCTTGTGACCTGGCCAAAAACATTCAGTACTTC. It translates to CSACDLAKNIQYF. This chain uses TRBV20-1 with TRBJ2-4; no definite D call. V was shortened by 5 bases and J by 1 base, with 9 bases between the two germline ends. Germline V CDR1 and CDR2: DFQATT, SNEGSKA (reference sequence). The CDR3 loop spans 13 amino acids.